The 4 T cell receptor beta chains reported below all come from one sample, sequenced in a study of T cells in Graves' hyperthyroidism and ophthalmopathy. Amplification of TCR beta CDR3 regions was performed using RNA transcripts as template. The HTBI primer set was used in a first-round RT-PCR of the TCR CDR3. Using its own MiXCR run on the multiplex PCR reads, TCRdb lists one record per CDR3 protein. In the table there are about 560,000 distinct CDR3 sequences, around 13% of which are singletons. The sample comprised blood. Source of these receptors: a woman aged 40 to 50 with Graves' hyperthyroidism.

J is TRBJ2-3 and V is TRBV6-1; 12 bases are a match to TRBD2. The CDR3 consists of 17 residues. Trimming at V came to 6 bases and at J to 2 bases, leaving 9 bases not matched to a gene. Germline CDR1 and CDR2: MNHNS and SASEGT. CDR3 in DNA: TGTGCCAGCAGGAGGTCGTCTAGCGGGAGGGACACAGATACGCAGTATTTT. Translated: CASRRSSSGRDTDTQYF.

The rearrangement uses TRBV20-1 and TRBJ2-7; D unresolved. The CDR3 is 14 residues long. Germline CDR1 reads DFQATT; CDR2 reads SNEGSKA (reference sequence). The V and J ends lost 0 bases and 0 bases respectively, with 9 bases between them. The CDR3, as DNA: TGCAGTGCTAGAGACTACATGAGCTCCTACGAGCAGTACTTC. It specifies CSARDYMSSYEQYF.

This clonotype showed up many times. This chain joins TRBV3-1 and TRBJ2-5; TRBD2 might be the D (5 bases). Germline-derived CDR1 and CDR2 are LGHDT and YNNKEL (reference sequence). The V end was cut by 2 bases, the J end by 2 bases, with 12 bases between. The CDR3 runs 15 residues. The CDR3, as DNA: TGTGCCAGCAGCCAATCTTATCAGCGGCAAGAGACCCAGTACTTC. Residues: CASSQSYQRQETQYF.

This clonotype has only a few counts. This chain joins TRBV11-2 and TRBJ2-7; 13 bases fit TRBD2. The ends lost 5 bases at V and 2 bases at J; junction bases unmatched: 12. In germline, CDR1 is SGHAT, CDR2 FQNNGV. The CDR3 extends over 18 amino acids. CDR3 nucleotides: TGTGCCAGCAGCCAACTTCTGGGACTAGCGGGACGAGCCTACGAGCAGTACTTC. This gives the protein CASSQLLGLAGRAYEQYF.